Each of the 27 T cell receptor beta chains below was sequenced from the same sample in a study of blood T cell repertoires in COVID-19. TCRdb's copy holds only in-frame clones and misses some; the assay was immunoSEQ multiplex PCR. The sample holds 35,000 or so clones, approximately 87% seen once. The material sequenced was peripheral blood. All receptors come from a man between 65 and 79 years old with acute or convalescent COVID-19.

This rearrangement joins TRBV27 to TRBJ2-7; D is perhaps TRBD1 (7 bases). Per the germline V gene, CDR1 is MNHEY and CDR2 is SMNVEV (reference sequence). The CDR3 is 14 residues long. V shed 9 bases and J shed 7 bases, with 22 bases lying between them. CDR3 nucleotide sequence: TGTGCCAGTCCAAGGAGGGGGCCCTTGGGGGAGCAGTACTTC. It yields the protein CASPRRGPLGEQYF.

The chain joins TRBV7-8 to TRBJ2-1; 12 bases fit TRBD1. Germline-derived CDR1 and CDR2 are SGHVS and FQNEAQ. Trimming at V came to 7 bases and at J to 9 bases, leaving 10 bases not matched to a gene. The CDR3 covers 15 residues. The CDR3 sequence: CASIVYGTGGTEQFF. CDR3 coding DNA: TGTGCCAGCATCGTGTACGGGACAGGGGGCACTGAGCAGTTCTTC.

The V call is TRBV4-2, the J call TRBJ2-3, with D possibly being TRBD2 (5 bases). V shed 4 bases and J shed 1 base, with 15 bases lying between them. The CDR3 consists of 16 residues. Germline V gene sequence: CDR1 LGHNA, CDR2 YNFKEQ. The CDR3, as DNA: TGTGCCAGCAGCCGGGCAGGTGGGAGCGGCACAGATACGCAGTATTTT. It codes for CASSRAGGSGTDTQYF.

As DNA, the CDR3 is TGTGCCAGCAGTGCCGTAGCGGGAGTTTATACAGATACGCAGTATTTT. The encoded protein is CASSAVAGVYTDTQYF. The V gene is TRBV6-1, the J gene TRBJ2-3, with 9 bases lining up with TRBD2. The CDR3 is 16 residues long. Germline V gives CDR1 MNHNS, CDR2 SASEGT. Losses at the gene ends were 4 bases for V and 3 bases for J; bases not matched to a gene: 8.

The V and J genes are TRBV7-3 and TRBJ2-2; a weak D match, TRBD1 (7 bases). Trimming took 7 bases from V and 6 from J, leaving 15 bases between them. This CDR3 spans 14 amino acids. The germline CDR1 and CDR2 sequences are SGHTA and FQGTGA. CDR3 nucleotide sequence: TGTGCCAGCAAGGGGAGGCAGGGGGCCGGGGAGCTGTTTTTT. It specifies CASKGRQGAGELFF. Filled out from reference TRBV7-3 and TRBJ2-2, the complete variable domain reads GAGVSQTPSNKVTEKGKYVELRCDPISGHTALYWYRQSLGQGPEFLIYFQGTGAADDSGLPNDRFFAVRPEGSVSTLKIQRTERGDSAVYLCASKGRQGAGELFFGEGSRLTVL.

The chain employs TRBV10-2 and TRBJ1-4; 8 nucleotides match TRBD1. Germline CDR1 WSHSY, CDR2 SAAADI. CDR3 length: 13 residues. The V segment lost 4 bases and the J segment 6 bases; nucleotides outside the gene matches: 1. The DNA for the CDR3 is TGCGCCAGCAGTGGGACAGGGTATGAAAAACTGTTTTTT. Translated, it gives CASSGTGYEKLFF.

This sequence joins TRBV7-9 and TRBJ2-4; 8 nucleotides align to TRBD2. The V segment lost 5 bases and the J segment 6 bases; nucleotides outside the gene matches: 6. The CDR3 is 14 amino acids. Germline CDR1 is SEHNR and CDR2 is FQNEAQ (reference sequence). CDR3: CASSPGTSLNIQYF. The DNA of the CDR3 is TGTGCCAGCAGCCCAGGGACTAGTTTAAACATTCAGTACTTC.

The rearrangement joins TRBV9 to TRBJ2-2, with a tentative D call TRBD2 (6 bases). Germline CDR1 and CDR2: SGDLS and YYNGEE. V lost 0 bases, J lost 1 base, and 10 bases lay in between. This CDR3 spans 16 amino acids. CDR3 in amino acids: CASSVVDGRNTGELFF. The DNA of the CDR3 is TGTGCCAGCAGCGTAGTGGACGGGAGGAACACCGGGGAGCTGTTTTTT.

This clone was counted once. This chain joins TRBV24-1 and TRBJ2-1, with a weak D call TRBD2 (6 bases). The CDR3 loop spans 19 amino acids. The germline CDR1 and CDR2 sequences are KGHDR and SFDVKD. Trimming stripped 3 bases from V and 2 bases from J, with 22 bases between. The CDR3 loop reads CATSDTIDPGLGAYNEQFF. In nucleotides, the CDR3 is TGTGCCACCAGTGATACTATAGACCCGGGACTGGGAGCCTACAATGAGCAGTTCTTC.

The chain is built from TRBV5-4 and TRBJ2-2; 9 nucleotides match TRBD1. With 4 bases clipped from V and 3 bases from J, the junction kept 7 bases outside the gene matches. The CDR3 spans 16 residues. The germline gives CDR1 SGHNT, CDR2 YYREEE (reference sequence). DNA of the CDR3: TGTGCCAGCAGCCAGGACAGGGGTCGATACACCGGGGAGCTGTTTTTT. Translating it yields CASSQDRGRYTGELFF.

The rearrangement uses TRBV5-8 and TRBJ1-1, with TRBD1 matching over 7 bases. V trimming: 4 bases; J trimming: 3 bases; junction bases outside the gene matches: 6. This CDR3 has 14 residues. Germline V gene sequence: CDR1 SGHTS, CDR2 YDEGEE. The CDR3 protein is CASSRDSRYTEAFF. The CDR3 DNA reads TGTGCCAGCAGCCGGGACAGCCGGTACACTGAAGCTTTCTTT.

The J gene is TRBJ1-5, the V gene TRBV4-2; TRBD1 matches at 12 bases. Germline CDR1 reads LGHNA; CDR2 reads YNFKEQ. The CDR3 is made up of 17 amino acids. V trimming: 1 base; J trimming: 6 bases; junction bases outside the gene matches: 7. CDR3 in DNA: TGTGCCAGCAGCCAAGTGGGGACAGGGGGCACCGTTCAGCCCCAGCATTTT. Translation: CASSQVGTGGTVQPQHF.

In this sample, this clone turned up once. The chain is built from TRBV28 and TRBJ1-1; 8 nucleotides align to TRBD1. Germline CDR1 and CDR2: MDHEN and SYDVKM. J lost 5 bases, V lost 6 bases, and 14 bases had no gene match. CDR3 length: 16 residues. The CDR3: CASSPSSGQGTTEAFF. The DNA of the CDR3 is TGTGCCAGCAGCCCATCTTCCGGACAGGGAACAACTGAAGCTTTCTTT.

Only one count was recorded for this clone. This chain connects TRBV5-4 to TRBJ2-5; no clear D. This CDR3 comprises 14 residues. Germline V gives CDR1 SGHNT, CDR2 YYREEE (reference sequence). Trimming left V 2 bases short and J 3 bases short, with 11 bases between. CDR3 coding DNA: TGTGCCAGCAGCTTAGAGCGTTGGGAAGAGACCCAGTACTTC. It yields the protein CASSLERWEETQYF.

V usage is TRBV6-2 or TRBV6-3 and J usage is TRBJ2-3; 11 positions agree with TRBD2. The CDR3 has 16 residues. Germline V gives CDR1 MNHEY, CDR2 SVGEGT. The V segment lost 4 bases and the J segment 2 bases; nucleotides outside the gene matches: 5. The CDR3 here is CASSSKLAGDTDTQYF. CDR3 nucleotide sequence: TGTGCCAGCAGTTCCAAACTAGCGGGGGACACAGATACGCAGTATTTT.

V and J are TRBV9 and TRBJ2-6; no clear D gene. The CDR3 totals 14 residues. Germline V gene lookup returns CDR1 SGDLS and CDR2 YYNGEE. The V and J ends lost 2 bases and 1 base respectively, with 4 bases between them. CDR3 region: CASSVVSGANVLTF. The CDR3 DNA is TGTGCCAGCAGCGTCGTTTCTGGGGCCAACGTCCTGACTTTC.

The chain carries TRBV27 and TRBJ1-1, with 10 bases aligning to TRBD1. Germline CDR1 reads MNHEY; CDR2 reads SMNVEV (reference sequence). This CDR3 has 15 residues. V was clipped by 4 bases and J by 3 bases; unmatched bases: 5. The CDR3 bases are TGTGCCAGCAGTTCCGGGACAGGGGTGTACACTGAAGCTTTCTTT. Residues: CASSSGTGVYTEAFF.

V is TRBV9 and J is TRBJ1-1, with D tentatively TRBD1 (5 bases). Germline assignment: CDR1 SGDLS and CDR2 YYNGEE. This CDR3 is built from 13 residues. Deletions cut 3 bases from V and 1 base from J, with 7 bases between. The CDR3 reads CASSATGNTEAFF. The CDR3 DNA reads TGTGCCAGCAGCGCCACAGGGAACACTGAAGCTTTCTTT.

This chain connects TRBV4-3 to TRBJ2-7; TRBD1 matches at 9 bases. The CDR3 runs to 15 residues. CDR1 LGHNA and CDR2 YSLEER come from the germline V gene. After removal of 1 base from V and 1 base from J, the junction contained 2 bases not matched to a gene. Here the CDR3 reads CASSQGTGVSYEQYF. The CDR3 nucleotides are TGCGCCAGCAGCCAAGGGACAGGGGTATCCTACGAGCAGTACTTC.

This clone has a single count. The chain links TRBV28 to TRBJ2-7, with TRBD1 matching over 9 bases. The germline V gene encodes CDR1 MDHEN and CDR2 SYDVKM. The length of the CDR3 is 14 residues. V was pared by 2 bases and J by 4 bases, with 3 bases of the junction left unmatched. The CDR3 region has the DNA TGTGCCAGCAGTTTAACCGGGACAGGGTACGAGCAGTACTTC. It codes for CASSLTGTGYEQYF.

This chain joins TRBV3-1 (or the pseudogene TRBV3-2) and TRBJ1-4; the D gene is possibly TRBD1 (6 bases). This CDR3 has 13 residues. Germline CDR1 is LGHDT and CDR2 is YNNKEL (reference sequence). The germline V and J ends were trimmed by 5 bases and 6 bases, with 10 bases remaining between them. The CDR3 region is CASSKNRDEKLFF. Here the CDR3 DNA reads TGTGCCAGCAGCAAGAACAGGGATGAAAAACTGTTTTTT.

The CDR3 spells CASSTGLEGSTDTQYF. CDR3 DNA: TGTGCCAGTAGTACCGGACTAGAAGGGAGCACAGATACGCAGTATTTT. V and J are TRBV19 and TRBJ2-3, with 7 bases that match TRBD2. The CDR3 has 16 residues. Germline V gene sequence: CDR1 LNHDA, CDR2 SQIVND (reference sequence). Trimming cost V 4 bases and J 0 bases; bases outside gene matches: 7.

J is TRBJ1-1 and V is TRBV19; D is uncertain. Trimming stripped 6 bases from V and 5 bases from J, with 10 bases between. This CDR3 is 12 amino acids long. Per the germline V gene, CDR1 is LNHDA and CDR2 is SQIVND (reference sequence). CDR3 loop: CASRTGGTEAFF. The CDR3 DNA follows: TGTGCCAGTAGGACGGGTGGTACTGAAGCTTTCTTT.

This chain connects TRBV19 to TRBJ2-1; 9 bases align to TRBD1. Germline CDR1 LNHDA, CDR2 SQIVND (reference sequence). This CDR3 comprises 18 residues. The trim removed 7 bases at V and 7 bases at J, leaving 20 bases unmatched. The CDR3 bases are TGTGCCAGTAACTTATTGGGGGTAGGGGACAGGGAGAGGAATGAGCAGTTCTTC. As protein: CASNLLGVGDRERNEQFF.

The V call is TRBV6-5, the J call TRBJ2-7; the match to TRBD1 covers 8 bases. V was pared by 7 bases and J by 7 bases, with 15 bases of the junction left unmatched. The CDR3 has 15 amino acids. Germline values: CDR1 MNHEY, CDR2 SVGAGI. The CDR3: CASTQPGQGAGEQYF. As DNA, the CDR3 is TGTGCCAGCACCCAACCGGGGCAGGGGGCAGGGGAGCAGTACTTC.

This chain uses TRBV19 with TRBJ1-2, with D possibly TRBD1 on 5 matching bases. Germline V gene lookup returns CDR1 LNHDA and CDR2 SQIVND (reference sequence). The V gene lost 3 bases and the J gene lost 5 bases, with 25 bases spanning the gap. The CDR3 runs 18 residues. CDR3 DNA: TGTGCCAGTAGTATTCCGGACACCGGGTCCATTCTGTCATATGGCTACACCTTC. Its translation is CASSIPDTGSILSYGYTF.

The genes are TRBV2 and TRBJ2-3; D perhaps matches TRBD2 (5 bases). The germline V gene has CDR1 SNHLY and CDR2 FYNNEI. V dropped 4 bases and J dropped 2 bases, with 7 bases sitting between them. The CDR3 length is 13 residues. CDR3 sequence (DNA): TGTGCCAGCAGTGTGAGGGTCACAGATACGCAGTATTTT. It codes for CASSVRVTDTQYF.